This T cell receptor (beta chain) is drawn from a study of blood T cell repertoires in COVID-19. The method was immunoSEQ multiplex PCR; TCRdb's version includes in-frame clones alone and lacks a portion of them. The sample includes about 180,000 clones, more than 85% seen only once; the top ten take 2.5% to 3.5%. V gave up 4 bases and J gave up 9 bases, with 15 bases separating them. The germline gives CDR1 SEHNR, CDR2 FQNEAQ (reference sequence). The CDR3 runs 13 residues. The genes are TRBV7-9 and TRBJ1-2; D uncertain. The sequencing sample was made of peripheral blood. The TCR comes from a woman aged 25 to 45 with active or convalescent COVID-19. The CDR3 loop reads CASSSPDSVSYTF. The CDR3 DNA reads as TGTGCCAGCAGCTCCCCGGACTCCGTGAGCTACACCTTC.